The 10 T cell receptor beta chains reported below all come from one sample, sequenced in a study of blood T cell repertoires in COVID-19. TCRdb's table, derived via immunoSEQ multiplex PCR, lists solely in-frame clones and lacks some. This table has under 450,000 clones, roughly 86% appearing once. Sequencing used PBMCs or T cells enriched from blood (not recorded which). All receptors come from a man aged 25 to 40 who had recovered from COVID-19.

The chain is built from TRBV6-5 and TRBJ1-1; D remains ambiguous. CDR3 size: 13 residues. Germline CDR1 reads MNHEY; CDR2 reads SVGAGI. V was trimmed by 5 bases and J by 1 base, leaving 8 bases between them. Here the CDR3 DNA reads TGTGCCAGCAGTAGAAACAAGAACACTGAAGCTTTCTTT. This gives the protein CASSRNKNTEAFF.

In this sample, this clone turned up once. V usage is TRBV7-2 and J usage is TRBJ1-2; TRBD1 agrees at 7 bases. CDR1 SGHTA and CDR2 FQGNSA come from the germline V gene. With 5 bases clipped from V and 8 bases from J, the junction kept 11 bases outside the gene matches. There are 14 residues in the CDR3. CDR3 bases: TGTGCCAGCAGCGCCCAGACAGGGTATTTCGGCTACACCTTC. It encodes CASSAQTGYFGYTF.

The rearrangement joins TRBV11-3 to TRBJ2-3; TRBD2 aligns across 8 bases. Trimming cost V 2 bases and J 2 bases; bases outside gene matches: 6. Germline V gene sequence: CDR1 SGHNT, CDR2 YENEEA. The CDR3 is 16 residues long. CDR3 amino acids: CASSLLAGGDTDTQYF. The CDR3 DNA follows: TGTGCCAGCAGCTTACTCGCGGGGGGAGACACAGATACGCAGTATTTT.

The J gene is TRBJ2-2, the V gene TRBV10-3; 8 nucleotides line up with TRBD1. Trimming at V came to 3 bases and at J to 6 bases, leaving 9 bases not matched to a gene. This CDR3 region has 16 residues. CDR1 ENHRY and CDR2 SYGVKD come from the germline V gene. This CDR3 reads CAISERTGRMAGELFF. The CDR3 coding sequence is TGTGCCATCAGTGAACGGACAGGGAGGATGGCCGGGGAGCTGTTTTTT.

This CDR3 is CSVDSGGYTDTQYF. The CDR3 DNA follows: TGCAGCGTAGACTCAGGGGGTTATACAGATACGCAGTATTTT. The J gene is TRBJ2-3, the V gene TRBV29-1, with 7 bases matching TRBD1. J was trimmed by 3 bases and V by 6 bases; bases with no gene match: 9. This CDR3 region has 14 residues. The germline CDR1 and CDR2 sequences are SQVTM and ANQGSEA.

Points on this clone: The sample carries other DNA sequences with the same CDR3. The rearrangement links TRBV6-6 to TRBJ1-2; 8 bases are a match to TRBD1. This CDR3 spans 13 amino acids. The trim removed 6 bases at V and 5 bases at J, leaving 5 bases unmatched. Germline-derived CDR1 and CDR2 are MNHNY and SVGAGI (reference sequence). This CDR3 is CASSSGQGYGYTF. The CDR3 bases are TGTGCCAGCAGCAGTGGACAGGGATATGGCTACACCTTC.

The chain joins TRBV5-4 to TRBJ2-3; 8 bases line up with TRBD1. V was pared by 3 bases and J by 2 bases, with 2 bases of the junction left unmatched. The CDR3 is 14 amino acids. The germline V gene encodes CDR1 SGHNT and CDR2 YYREEE (reference sequence). CDR3 bases: TGTGCCAGCAGCTCGGGACAGGTCACAGATACGCAGTATTTT. Translation: CASSSGQVTDTQYF.

The rearrangement uses TRBV4-1 and TRBJ2-3; no clear D gene. The CDR3 is made up of 14 amino acids. CDR1 is MGHRA and CDR2 is YSYEKL in the germline V gene. Trimming cost V 1 base and J 5 bases, with 10 bases left between them. The CDR3 sequence is CASSQATSQDTQYF. The CDR3 DNA is TGCGCCAGCAGCCAAGCCACTTCCCAAGATACGCAGTATTTT.

J is TRBJ1-6 and V is TRBV10-3, with D possibly being TRBD1 (5 bases). Germline CDR1 ENHRY, CDR2 SYGVKD. The V gene lost 0 bases and the J gene lost 7 bases, with 10 bases spanning the gap. The CDR3 extends over 15 amino acids. The CDR3 is CAISESQGGNSPLHF. The CDR3 DNA reads as TGTGCCATCAGTGAGTCGCAGGGAGGGAATTCACCCCTCCACTTT.

About this clone: The same CDR3 is also encoded by other DNA sequences in this sample. The chain joins TRBV6-1 to TRBJ1-1; TRBD1 aligns across 9 bases. The CDR3 runs 15 residues. Germline V gene data show CDR1 as MNHNS and CDR2 as SASEGT. V shed 0 bases, J shed 4 bases, and the junction held 3 bases outside the gene matches. The CDR3 DNA follows: TGTGCCAGCAGTGAAGCCCTGACAGGGGGCACTGAAGCTTTCTTT. Protein product: CASSEALTGGTEAFF.